These 27 T cell receptor beta chains were all obtained from the same sample, sequenced in a study of cytomegalovirus exposure and HLA in healthy donors. PCR involved 60 Vbeta and 13 Jbeta primers. Clones were read by immunoSEQ multiplex PCR, and TCRdb kept only the in-frame ones, dropping some. The sample shows fewer than 150,000 clones, 70% to 80% of them seen only once. The sample taken for sequencing was PBMCs. These receptor sequences come from a woman aged 50 to 60 in good health and CMV-seronegative.

This chain uses TRBV9 with TRBJ1-6, with 7 nucleotides matching TRBD1. Looked up from germline, CDR1 is SGDLS and CDR2 is YYNGEE. The CDR3 extends over 14 amino acids. Trimming cost V 0 bases and J 7 bases; bases outside gene matches: 1. The CDR3 DNA follows: TGTGCCAGCAGCGTAGTGGGACAGAATTCACCCCTCCACTTT. It is translated as CASSVVGQNSPLHF.

This clone was seen just once. The rearrangement links TRBV5-4 to TRBJ2-5; TRBD2 is a possible D gene (7 bases). The closer fit of TRBJ2-7 to the DNA end suggests the J call may be wrong. The CDR3 is 15 residues long. Looked up from germline, CDR1 is SGHNT and CDR2 is YYREEE (reference sequence). CDR3 sequence (DNA): TGTGCCAGCAGCTTGGCATCGGGGGGCGGCTACGAGCAGTACTTC. Its protein is CASSLASGGGYEQYF.

Here the CDR3 reads CASSIYGERFNYGYTF. CDR3 DNA: TGTGCCAGTAGTATTTACGGGGAGAGGTTCAACTATGGCTACACCTTC. This rearrangement joins TRBV19 to TRBJ1-2; D is ambiguous. Germline lookup yields CDR1 LNHDA and CDR2 SQIVND (reference sequence). Between the trimmed V and J ends, which lost 3 bases and 2 bases, there was a span of 16 bases. CDR3 length: 16 amino acids. Full variable domain (outside the CDR3, taken from reference TRBV19 and TRBJ1-2): DGGITQSPKYLFRKEGQNVTLSCEQNLNHDAMYWYRQDPGQGLRLIYYSQIVNDFQKGDIAEGYSVSREKKESFPLTVTSAQKNPTAFYLCASSIYGERFNYGYTFGSGTRLTVV.

This clone was observed a handful of times. The V gene is TRBV29-1, the J gene TRBJ2-5; TRBD1 agrees at 7 bases. The length of the CDR3 is 15 residues. With 7 bases clipped from V and 2 bases from J, the junction kept 13 bases outside the gene matches. Germline values: CDR1 SQVTM, CDR2 ANQGSEA. CDR3 amino acids: CSADTTGRRQETQYF. The CDR3 DNA sequence: TGCAGCGCTGACACGACAGGGCGTAGGCAAGAGACCCAGTACTTC.

The chain recombines TRBV10-3 with TRBJ2-7; a possible D gene is TRBD2 (5 bases). Germline V gene lookup returns CDR1 ENHRY and CDR2 SYGVKD. This CDR3 spans 15 amino acids. V was clipped by 5 bases and J by 9 bases, with 23 bases between them. CDR3 protein: CAISPPGSPDLGQYF. The CDR3 DNA is TGTGCCATCAGTCCCCCGGGTAGTCCGGACTTGGGGCAGTACTTC.

The rearrangement uses TRBV10-3 and TRBJ1-2; 7 nucleotides match TRBD1. Germline V gene data show CDR1 as ENHRY and CDR2 as SYGVKD. With V trimmed by 4 bases and J by 4 bases, 0 bases remained unmatched. The CDR3 totals 12 residues. In nucleotides, the CDR3 is TGTGCCATCAGTGGGGACAGCTATGGCTACACCTTC. Translation gives CAISGDSYGYTF.

This rearrangement joins TRBV5-4 to TRBJ2-2, with TRBD1 as a possible D gene (6 bases). Deletions cut 4 bases from V and 4 bases from J, with 14 bases between. CDR1 is SGHNT and CDR2 is YYREEE in the germline V gene (reference sequence). The CDR3 consists of 15 residues. CDR3 bases: TGTGCCAGCAGCATAGACAGGTCGGTCACCGGGGAGCTGTTTTTT. Its translation: CASSIDRSVTGELFF.

The rearrangement links TRBV2 to TRBJ2-5; tentative D call: TRBD2 (7 bases). This CDR3 is built from 15 residues. The V gene lost 5 bases and the J gene lost 3 bases, with 16 bases spanning the gap. From germline, CDR1 is SNHLY and CDR2 FYNNEI. The chain's CDR3 is CASSTGGGREETQYF. The CDR3 DNA reads as TGTGCCAGCAGTACTGGGGGGGGCCGCGAAGAGACCCAGTACTTC.

The rearrangement links TRBV11-2 to TRBJ2-7; D remains unclear. This CDR3 is 13 amino acids long. Germline V gene data show CDR1 as SGHAT and CDR2 as FQNNGV. Trimming stripped 1 base from V and 6 bases from J, with 10 bases between. CDR3 DNA: TGTGCCAGCAGCTTAGGTTCGGTCTCCGAGCAGTACTTC. Its protein product is CASSLGSVSEQYF.

CDR3: CASSSTATGGFSPLHF. CDR3 in DNA: TGTGCCAGCAGCTCTACCGCGACAGGGGGCTTTTCACCCCTCCACTTT. This chain uses TRBV7-6 with TRBJ1-6, with 10 nucleotides matching TRBD1. The V gene's germline CDR1 is SGHVS and CDR2 FNYEAQ. With V trimmed by 4 bases and J by 9 bases, 9 bases remained unmatched. This CDR3 has 16 amino acids.

The chain couples TRBV4-1 to TRBJ2-1, with 7 bases identical to TRBD2. With V trimmed by 2 bases and J by 6 bases, 7 bases remained unmatched. CDR1 and CDR2 from the germline V gene are MGHRA and YSYEKL. The CDR3 totals 15 residues. The CDR3 region is CASSQMGGVGNEQFF. The CDR3 nucleotides read TGCGCCAGCAGCCAAATGGGGGGGGTGGGCAATGAGCAGTTCTTC.

This chain uses TRBV6-1 with TRBJ1-1, with 8 bases matching TRBD1. The CDR3 consists of 14 residues. V lost 5 bases to trimming and J lost 1 base; unmatched junction nucleotides: 3. Per the germline V gene, CDR1 is MNHNS and CDR2 is SASEGT. For the CDR3, the DNA is TGTGCCAGCAGTCCGACAGGGGCGAACACTGAAGCTTTCTTT. Protein product: CASSPTGANTEAFF.

This sequence joins TRBV7-8 and TRBJ2-7, with D perhaps matching TRBD2 (6 bases). The CDR3 has 17 residues. Germline CDR1 SGHVS, CDR2 FQNEAQ. Between the trimmed V and J ends, which lost 1 base and 1 base, there was a span of 17 bases. Here the CDR3 DNA reads TGTGCCAGCAGCTTAGGGCCGGGGGTTGTAAGGTCCTACGAGCAGTACTTC. Its translation is CASSLGPGVVRSYEQYF.

The genes are TRBV5-4 and TRBJ2-5, with D perhaps TRBD2 (7 bases). The V and J ends lost 5 bases and 1 base respectively, with 18 bases between them. The V gene's germline CDR1 is SGHNT and CDR2 YYREEE (reference sequence). This CDR3 comprises 16 residues. CDR3 region: CASRSSLGGAQETQYF. As DNA, the CDR3 is TGTGCCAGCAGAAGCTCACTGGGGGGGGCCCAAGAGACCCAGTACTTC.

The V call is TRBV29-1, the J call TRBJ2-3, with TRBD2 matching over 13 bases. Losses at the gene ends were 6 bases for V and 6 bases for J; bases not matched to a gene: 6. Germline CDR1 reads SQVTM; CDR2 reads ANQGSEA. The CDR3 spans 14 residues. DNA for the CDR3: TGCAGCGTCACTAGCGGGGGGGCGGGGGATACGCAGTATTTT. This gives the protein CSVTSGGAGDTQYF.

The chain joins TRBV5-5 to TRBJ2-7, with 9 bases lining up with TRBD2. Germline V gene data show CDR1 as SGHKS and CDR2 as YYEKEE (reference sequence). V was pared by 4 bases and J by 3 bases, with 11 bases of the junction left unmatched. The CDR3 has 16 amino acids. The CDR3 region is CASSQTSSGAGYEQYF. In nucleotides, the CDR3 is TGTGCCAGCAGCCAAACGTCTAGCGGGGCGGGCTACGAGCAGTACTTC.

This clone was recorded only once. This chain links TRBV6-6 with TRBJ1-2, with TRBD1 matching over 7 bases. The length of the CDR3 is 13 residues. Germline CDR1 and CDR2: MNHNY and SVGAGI (reference sequence). J gave up 6 bases and V 5 bases, and 6 bases lay outside the gene matches. The CDR3 loop is CASSPPGTDGYTF. DNA of the CDR3: TGTGCCAGCAGTCCCCCAGGGACAGATGGCTACACCTTC.

The chain is built from TRBV27 and TRBJ2-5; 8 bases are a match to TRBD2. Germline V gene data show CDR1 as MNHEY and CDR2 as SMNVEV (reference sequence). The CDR3 consists of 16 residues. J lost 5 bases, V lost 5 bases, and 13 bases had no gene match. CDR3 sequence (DNA): TGTGCCAGCAGTCACAACCGCCCGGGGGGGGTGGAGACCCAGTACTTC. Protein product: CASSHNRPGGVETQYF.

This chain links TRBV27 with TRBJ2-7; tentative D call: TRBD2 (6 bases). V shed 6 bases and J shed 7 bases, with 16 bases lying between them. The CDR3 extends over 13 amino acids. Germline-derived CDR1 and CDR2 are MNHEY and SMNVEV (reference sequence). The CDR3 DNA is TGTGCCAGCAGGGATAGAACGGGGGTTGAGCAGTACTTC. Translation gives CASRDRTGVEQYF.

The rearrangement uses TRBV6-4 and TRBJ2-7, with a weak D call TRBD1 (5 bases). Germline CDR1 MRHNA, CDR2 SNTAGT. V shed 8 bases and J shed 0 bases, with 14 bases lying between them. This CDR3 has 14 amino acids. CDR3 amino acids: CASPGAMHSYEQYF. CDR3 in DNA: TGTGCCAGCCCTGGGGCCATGCACTCCTACGAGCAGTACTTC.

The chain employs TRBV18 and TRBJ1-5; no reliable D call. CDR1 and CDR2 (germline): KGHSH, LQKENI. The V gene lost 5 bases and the J gene lost 4 bases, with 9 bases spanning the gap. This CDR3 is 13 amino acids long. CDR3 in amino acids: CASSREENQPQHF. Written as DNA, the CDR3 is TGTGCCAGCTCAAGGGAGGAGAATCAGCCCCAGCATTTT.

V and J are TRBV4-2 and TRBJ1-6; no firm D call. CDR3 length: 16 residues. Deletions cut 0 bases from V and 2 bases from J, with 8 bases between. Germline V CDR1 and CDR2: LGHNA, YNFKEQ. The CDR3 nucleotides are TGTGCCAGCAGCCAAGACAGCACTACCTATAATTCACCCCTCCACTTT. Translated, it gives CASSQDSTTYNSPLHF.

This clone turned up a few times. The V and J genes are TRBV7-6 and TRBJ2-1, with a weak D call TRBD2 (5 bases). Germline values: CDR1 SGHVS, CDR2 FNYEAQ. This CDR3 has 14 amino acids. V gave up 4 bases and J gave up 7 bases, with 14 bases separating them. CDR3 nucleotides: TGTGCCAGCAGCTCAGGAGTTGGGAGTAATGAGCAGTTCTTC. This codes for CASSSGVGSNEQFF.

This chain joins TRBV27 and TRBJ2-4; the D gene is possibly TRBD2 (5 bases). V was cut by 3 bases and J by 4 bases, with 7 bases left in between. This CDR3 region has 13 residues. From germline, CDR1 is MNHEY and CDR2 SMNVEV (reference sequence). CDR3 in amino acids: CASSLGEKNIQYF. CDR3 nucleotides: TGTGCCAGCAGTTTGGGAGAAAAAAACATTCAGTACTTC.

The gene calls are TRBV5-4 and TRBJ2-7; D perhaps matches TRBD1 (5 bases). Germline CDR1 reads SGHNT; CDR2 reads YYREEE (reference sequence). The CDR3 has 13 amino acids. V was pared by 4 bases and J by 2 bases, with 10 bases between. CDR3 in DNA: TGTGCCAGCAGCCTACAGGCTACCTACGAGCAGTACTTC. Translation gives CASSLQATYEQYF.

V is TRBV25-1 and J is TRBJ1-1; tentative D call: TRBD1 (6 bases). Trimming stripped 5 bases from V and 1 base from J, with 14 bases between. CDR1 MGHDK and CDR2 SYGVNS come from the germline V gene. The CDR3 consists of 15 residues. CDR3 region: CASSSRGMGNTEAFF. CDR3 coding DNA: TGTGCCAGCAGTTCCAGGGGAATGGGGAACACTGAAGCTTTCTTT.

This sequence joins TRBV6-5 and TRBJ1-3, with a weak D call TRBD1 (6 bases). The CDR3 covers 13 residues. Trimming shortened V by 4 bases and J by 4 bases, and 8 bases separated the two germline ends. In germline, CDR1 is MNHEY, CDR2 SVGAGI. CDR3 region: CASSSGTGNTIYF. CDR3 in DNA: TGTGCCAGCAGTTCCGGGACAGGAAACACCATATATTTT.